This T cell receptor (beta chain) was found in a study of shared clonotypes between healthy human individuals. Study-level findings and limits: Only blood was sampled, and tissue TCR repertoires likely differ from blood ones.

Data came from immunoSEQ multiplex PCR; TCRdb stores just in-frame clones and leaves some out. The sample records roughly 2.1 million clones, about 92% being singletons. Concerning this clone itself: No antigen is known for it.

Naivety among CD8 cells was defined by CD45RO negativity and positive CCR7 selection, thereby excluding terminally differentiated effector memory CD45RA+ cells. V lost 1 base and J lost 6, with 21 bases in between. CDR1 and CDR2 (germline): MGHRA, YSYEKL. This CDR3 is built from 17 residues. The J gene is TRBJ1-2, the V gene TRBV4-1, with a tentative D call TRBD1 (6 bases). The sequencing input was naive CD8+ T cells from PBMCs. The TCR comes from a man in his late teens or twenties in good health. Some clones in this sample may be carry-over from other donors' samples. As DNA, the CDR3 is TGCGCCAGCAGCCAAGTAGGGGGTGAGGGGACCTGGCATGGCTACACCTTC. Translation: CASSQVGGEGTWHGYTF.